One sample yielded the 28 T cell receptor beta chains listed below, sequenced in a study of CD8+CD57+ T cells in acquired aplastic anemia. TCR beta VDJ and CDR3 profiling used genomic DNA as template. One entry per CDR3 protein results from TCRdb running MiXCR on the reads. The repertoire consists of approximately 170,000 distinct CDR3 sequences, with about half occurring once and the leading ten covering about 15%. The sequenced material came from sorted CD4+, CD8+, or CD8+CD57+ T cells (not recorded which) from PBMCs. These receptor sequences come from a human donor in good health, serving as a control.

The genes are TRBV20-1 and TRBJ1-2; D may be TRBD1 (6 bases). V lost 3 bases and J lost 6, with 11 bases in between. Germline loops: CDR1 DFQATT, CDR2 SNEGSKA (reference sequence). This CDR3 has 12 amino acids. The CDR3 loop is CSARGGADGYTF. The CDR3 bases are TGCAGTGCTAGGGGGGGGGCCGATGGCTACACCTTC.

The chain joins TRBV19 to TRBJ1-4; D perhaps matches TRBD1 (5 bases). The CDR3 consists of 15 residues. V was clipped by 6 bases and J by 5 bases, with 16 bases between them. Per germline, CDR1 LNHDA and CDR2 SQIVND (reference sequence). CDR3 DNA: TGTGCCAGTAGAACCCGGGACTACGAGAATGAAAAACTGTTTTTT. Amino acids: CASRTRDYENEKLFF.

This clonotype has at least ten counts. The chain couples TRBV4-2 to TRBJ2-7; TRBD2 matches 10 bases. The V and J ends lost 5 bases and 2 bases, in that order; junction bases with no gene match: 6. CDR1 and CDR2 (germline): LGHNA, YNFKEQ. This CDR3 has 15 amino acids. The DNA for the CDR3 is TGTGCCAGCAGCTACGGACTAGCGGACCCCTACGAGCAGTACTTC. This translates into CASSYGLADPYEQYF.

This clonotype occurred many times. The chain couples TRBV20-1 to TRBJ2-1; D is perhaps TRBD1 or TRBD2 (5 bases each). V was cut by 2 bases and J by 10 bases, with 18 bases left in between. CDR3 length: 14 residues. Germline V gene sequence: CDR1 DFQATT, CDR2 SNEGSKA (reference sequence). CDR3 nucleotide sequence: TGCAGTGCTAGACAGGGAGCAAGGGAAAGGGAGCAGTTCTTC. It specifies CSARQGAREREQFF.

The chain has TRBV20-1 and TRBJ1-2; tentatively, D is TRBD1 (6 bases). V was shortened by 3 bases and J by 4 bases, with 12 bases between the two germline ends. The CDR3 length is 13 residues. Germline V gives CDR1 DFQATT, CDR2 SNEGSKA (reference sequence). The CDR3 DNA follows: TGCAGTGCTAGCAGGGGCACAGTCTATGGCTACACCTTC. This sequence encodes CSASRGTVYGYTF.

This clonotype was recorded a few times. The V gene is TRBV28, the J gene TRBJ1-5; D is unclear. The length of the CDR3 is 12 residues. CDR1 and CDR2 from the germline V gene are MDHEN and SYDVKM. Trimming took 4 bases from V and 4 from J, leaving 5 bases between them. The CDR3: CASSSQNQPQHF. CDR3 in DNA: TGTGCCAGCAGTTCCCAGAATCAGCCCCAGCATTTT.

The chain has TRBV7-9 and TRBJ2-7; 7 bases map to TRBD1. Germline loops: CDR1 SEHNR, CDR2 FQNEAQ (reference sequence). The CDR3 extends over 16 amino acids. Trimming at V came to 5 bases and at J to 4 bases, leaving 14 bases not matched to a gene. The CDR3: CASSPKMTGPAYEQYF. The CDR3 nucleotides read TGTGCCAGCAGCCCAAAGATGACAGGGCCAGCTTACGAGCAGTACTTC.

The gene calls are TRBV10-3 and TRBJ2-2; weak D call: TRBD1 (5 bases). Germline V gene lookup returns CDR1 ENHRY and CDR2 SYGVKD. Trimming took 10 bases from V and 6 from J, leaving 12 bases between them. CDR3 length equals 12 residues. CDR3 loop: CASQGFAGELFF. In DNA form, the CDR3 reads TGTGCCAGTCAGGGTTTCGCCGGGGAGCTGTTTTTT.

This clonotype was picked up many times. The CDR3 sequence: CASSHMGDYTF. The CDR3 nucleotides read TGTGCCAGTAGTCATATGGGGGACTACACCTTC. The J gene is TRBJ1-2, the V gene TRBV19; D is perhaps TRBD1 (5 bases). Trimming pared 5 bases from V and 10 bases from J, leaving 11 bases between. The germline V gene has CDR1 LNHDA and CDR2 SQIVND (reference sequence). CDR3 length: 11 residues. The full variable domain, with the rest looked up from reference TRBV19 and TRBJ1-2, is DGGITQSPKYLFRKEGQNVTLSCEQNLNHDAMYWYRQDPGQGLRLIYYSQIVNDFQKGDIAEGYSVSREKKESFPLTVTSAQKNPTAFYLCASSHMGDYTFGSGTRLTVV.

This chain connects TRBV9 to TRBJ1-4; TRBD1 matches 8 bases. The CDR3 is 14 amino acids. The V gene end was trimmed by 3 bases and the J gene end by 8 bases; junction bases not matched to a gene: 6. CDR1 is SGDLS and CDR2 is YYNGEE in the germline V gene. CDR3 amino acids: CASSAQGAYEKLFF. The DNA for the CDR3 is TGTGCCAGCAGCGCTCAGGGGGCGTACGAAAAACTGTTTTTT.

This clonotype was counted a single time. The gene calls are TRBV7-8 and TRBJ2-5; a possible D gene is TRBD2 (6 bases). The CDR3 runs to 16 residues. The V gene lost 2 bases and the J gene lost 4 bases, with 17 bases spanning the gap. CDR1 SGHVS and CDR2 FQNEAQ come from the germline V gene. The CDR3 loop is CASSLSTTMGGETQYF. CDR3 bases: TGTGCCAGCAGCTTAAGTACCACCATGGGGGGAGAGACCCAGTACTTC.

This chain connects TRBV7-2 to TRBJ1-1; 7 bases are shared with TRBD1. The germline V gene encodes CDR1 SGHTA and CDR2 FQGNSA. The junction had 3 bases not matched to a gene; V was cut back by 0 bases and J by 5 bases. CDR3 length equals 14 residues. This CDR3 is CASSLALTGTEAFF. In DNA form, the CDR3 reads TGTGCCAGCAGCTTAGCCCTGACAGGGACTGAAGCTTTCTTT.

This clonotype has a count of ten or more. A clone one base away is much larger, so this may be a read error. The chain carries TRBV10-3 and TRBJ1-1; D perhaps matches TRBD1 (5 bases). CDR1 is ENHRY, CDR2 SYGVKD, per germline. The CDR3 runs to 14 residues. V was shortened by 7 bases and J by 0 bases, with 12 bases between the two germline ends. For the CDR3, the DNA is TGTGCCATCAAAGGCAGGGTAGTGAACACTGAAGCTTTCTTT. Translating gives CAIKGRVVNTEAFF.

This clonotype has ten or more counts. This chain joins TRBV6-5 and TRBJ1-6; TRBD1 aligns across 7 bases. V shed 2 bases, J shed 6 bases, and the junction held 4 bases outside the gene matches. CDR3 length: 15 amino acids. Germline CDR1 reads MNHEY; CDR2 reads SVGAGI. The CDR3 spells CASSYEGAPNSPLHF. The CDR3 bases are TGTGCCAGCAGTTACGAGGGGGCGCCTAATTCACCCCTCCACTTT.

The chain has TRBV20-1 and TRBJ1-5, with D maybe TRBD1 (6 bases). The V gene lost 3 bases and the J gene lost 5 bases, with 14 bases spanning the gap. Germline CDR1 is DFQATT and CDR2 is SNEGSKA (reference sequence). This CDR3 has 14 residues. The CDR3 nucleotides are TGCAGTGCTAGCCCCCGGCAGGGGCATCAGCCCCAGCATTTT. This codes for CSASPRQGHQPQHF.

This clonotype came up many times. The rearrangement joins TRBV19 to TRBJ1-2; tentative D call: TRBD1 (6 bases). V shed 5 bases and J shed 3 bases, with 19 bases lying between them. The germline CDR1 and CDR2 sequences are LNHDA and SQIVND (reference sequence). The CDR3 loop spans 16 amino acids. CDR3 sequence (DNA): TGTGCCAGTAGTCCTTCATGGAGAGGGGGGGACTATGGCTACACCTTC. Its translation: CASSPSWRGGDYGYTF.

V usage is TRBV5-5 and J usage is TRBJ2-5; no clear D gene. The CDR3 covers 14 residues. V lost 0 bases and J 0 bases, leaving 6 bases between the germline ends. The germline V gene has CDR1 SGHKS and CDR2 YYEKEE (reference sequence). The CDR3 spells CASSLGSYQETQYF. The DNA of the CDR3 is TGTGCCAGCAGCTTGGGGTCCTACCAAGAGACCCAGTACTTC. Full variable domain (outside the CDR3, taken from reference TRBV5-5 and TRBJ2-5): DAGVTQSPTHLIKTRGQQVTLRCSPISGHKSVSWYQQVLGQGPQFIFQYYEKEERGRGNFPDRFSARQFPNYSSELNVNALLLGDSALYLCASSLGSYQETQYFGPGTRLLVL.

The rearrangement links TRBV24-1 to TRBJ1-2; 9 bases line up with TRBD1. The CDR3 runs 15 residues. V trimming: 4 bases; J trimming: 0 bases; junction bases outside the gene matches: 2. Germline V gene data show CDR1 as KGHDR and CDR2 as SFDVKD. The DNA of the CDR3 is TGTGCCACCAGTGAAGGGACAGGGACTAACTATGGCTACACCTTC. This codes for CATSEGTGTNYGYTF.

The genes are TRBV20-1 and TRBJ1-2, with D possibly being TRBD1 (5 bases). Germline CDR1 DFQATT, CDR2 SNEGSKA (reference sequence). Trimming took 1 base from V and 6 from J, leaving 9 bases between them. This CDR3 has 12 amino acids. CDR3 coding DNA: TGCAGTGCTAGAGGACAGTGGGATGGCTACACCTTC. Amino acid sequence: CSARGQWDGYTF.

The chain joins TRBV10-3 to TRBJ2-3; 7 bases fit TRBD1. Germline V gene lookup returns CDR1 ENHRY and CDR2 SYGVKD. The CDR3 length is 12 residues. The trim removed 7 bases at V and 5 bases at J, leaving 3 bases unmatched. Here the CDR3 reads CAITDRIDTQYF. The CDR3 coding sequence is TGTGCCATCACGGACAGGATAGATACGCAGTATTTT.

The chain recombines TRBV20-1 with TRBJ2-7; TRBD1 or TRBD2 may be the D gene (5 bases each). From germline, CDR1 is DFQATT and CDR2 SNEGSKA (reference sequence). V lost 7 bases to trimming and J lost 7 bases, with 17 bases between them. The CDR3 spans 12 residues. The CDR3 loop reads CSGGTDLGEQYF. CDR3 DNA sequence: TGCAGTGGGGGGACGGACCTCGGAGAGCAGTACTTC.

This clonotype was observed at least ten times. The genes are TRBV7-9 and TRBJ1-3; the D gene is possibly TRBD1 (6 bases). The CDR3 extends over 16 amino acids. V was shortened by 0 bases and J by 2 bases, with 11 bases between the two germline ends. The germline CDR1 and CDR2 sequences are SEHNR and FQNEAQ (reference sequence). CDR3 region: CASSLAGRGPGNTIYF. CDR3 sequence (DNA): TGTGCCAGCAGCTTAGCGGGGCGGGGGCCTGGAAACACCATATATTTT.

This clonotype was recorded many times. V gene TRBV28 combines with J gene TRBJ1-2; no reliable D call. The CDR3 runs 12 residues. V was cut by 6 bases and J by 8 bases, with 13 bases left in between. The V gene's germline CDR1 is MDHEN and CDR2 SYDVKM. The CDR3 loop is CASSPPGAGYTF. As DNA, the CDR3 is TGTGCCAGCAGCCCGCCGGGCGCCGGCTACACCTTC.

There are many counts of this clonotype. The V gene is TRBV5-6, the J gene TRBJ2-1; TRBD2 aligns across 9 bases. Germline CDR1 is SGHDT and CDR2 is YYEEEE. The length of the CDR3 is 16 residues. V lost 1 base and J lost 4; bases outside the gene matches: 6. CDR3 protein: CASSLFSGGRYNEQFF. CDR3 DNA sequence: TGTGCCAGCAGCTTGTTCAGCGGGGGGCGATACAATGAGCAGTTCTTC.

This sequence joins TRBV20-1 and TRBJ2-7; D possibly corresponds to TRBD1 (7 bases). Germline lookup yields CDR1 DFQATT and CDR2 SNEGSKA (reference sequence). The CDR3 totals 15 residues. V lost 0 bases and J 3 bases, leaving 15 bases between the germline ends. The CDR3 here is CSARDRAGQFYEQYF. CDR3 bases: TGCAGTGCTAGAGATCGGGCGGGACAGTTCTACGAGCAGTACTTC.

The chain joins TRBV20-1 to TRBJ2-2; the match to TRBD1 covers 8 bases. Germline-derived CDR1 and CDR2 are DFQATT and SNEGSKA (reference sequence). This CDR3 comprises 15 residues. Trimming took 6 bases from V and 5 from J; bases not matched to a gene: 11. CDR3: CSALPGQARTGELFF. The CDR3, as DNA: TGCAGTGCGCTCCCGGGACAGGCAAGAACCGGGGAGCTGTTTTTT.

The chain is built from TRBV28 and TRBJ2-6; maybe TRBD1 (6 bases). Germline values: CDR1 MDHEN, CDR2 SYDVKM. V was clipped by 1 base and J by 2 bases, with 9 bases between them. The CDR3 totals 16 residues. CDR3 DNA: TGTGCCAGCAGTTTATATTACAGGGCTGGGGCCAACGTCCTGACTTTC. Translated, it gives CASSLYYRAGANVLTF.

This clonotype was counted once. The CDR3 bases are TGTGCCAGTAGTACAATACCCCTCCACTTT. It is translated as CASSTIPLHF. This chain links TRBV19 with TRBJ1-6; D is ambiguous. The CDR3 is 10 amino acids. The V gene's germline CDR1 is LNHDA and CDR2 SQIVND (reference sequence). Trimming pared 4 bases from V and 12 bases from J, leaving 4 bases between.